Below are 26 T cell receptor beta chains sequenced from a single sample in a study of cytomegalovirus exposure and HLA in healthy donors. Primers: 60 Vbeta forward and 13 Jbeta reverse. Some clones are missing from TCRdb's copy, which holds only in-frame ones; the method was immunoSEQ multiplex PCR. The sample comprises fewer than 110,000 clones, about 70% of which are singletons, and under 2% rests with the top ten. Input material: PBMCs. The receptors stem from a woman aged 40 to 49 in good health and CMV-seronegative.

The chain has TRBV7-2 and TRBJ1-3, with D perhaps matching TRBD1 (6 bases). V was pared by 1 base and J by 0 bases, with 10 bases between. CDR1 is SGHTA, CDR2 FQGNSA, per germline. This CDR3 has 16 amino acids. CDR3 residues: CASSLETGHSGNTIYF. Here the CDR3 DNA reads TGTGCCAGCAGCTTAGAGACAGGCCACTCTGGAAACACCATATATTTT.

This rearrangement joins TRBV30 to TRBJ1-6; unclear D gene. The CDR3 runs to 13 residues. CDR1 and CDR2 (germline): GTSNPN, SVGIG (reference sequence). The V end lost 1 base, the J end lost 3 bases, and 4 bases lay between the germline ends. CDR3 DNA sequence: TGTGCCTGGAGTGGACACTATAATTCACCCCTCCACTTT. Encoded protein: CAWSGHYNSPLHF. The variable domain in full, completed from reference TRBV30 and TRBJ1-6, reads SQTIHQWPATLVQPVGSPLSLECTVEGTSNPNLYWYRQAAGRGLQLLFYSVGIGQISSEVPQNLSASRPQDRQFILSSKKLLLSDSGFYLCAWSGHYNSPLHFGNGTRLTVT.

The rearrangement uses TRBV27 and TRBJ1-2; the D is unclear. Germline V gives CDR1 MNHEY, CDR2 SMNVEV (reference sequence). There are 11 residues in the CDR3. Trimming pared 7 bases from V and 5 bases from J, leaving 8 bases between. The CDR3 coding sequence is TGTGCCAGCACCCTCTCTTATGGCTACACCTTC. Amino acids: CASTLSYGYTF.

This clone was counted between two and nine times. The chain is built from TRBV30 and TRBJ1-2; TRBD1 might be the D (5 bases). Per germline, CDR1 GTSNPN and CDR2 SVGIG (reference sequence). This CDR3 region has 13 residues. Between the trimmed V and J ends, which lost 1 base and 8 bases, there was a span of 14 bases. The CDR3 region is CAWSDRGEGGYTF. The CDR3 region has the DNA TGTGCCTGGAGTGATCGAGGGGAGGGGGGCTACACCTTC.

V gene TRBV18 combines with J gene TRBJ2-7, with TRBD2 identical over 8 bases. Germline V gene lookup returns CDR1 KGHSH and CDR2 LQKENI. V shed 1 base and J 7 bases; nucleotides not matched to a gene: 9. The CDR3 is 15 residues long. CDR3: CASSPLMREAGEQYF. Written as DNA, the CDR3 is TGTGCCAGCTCACCACTAATGCGGGAGGCAGGGGAGCAGTACTTC.

In nucleotides, the CDR3 is TGCGCCAGCAGCATAGGGACAGGGAGGTACGAGCAGTACTTC. Residues: CASSIGTGRYEQYF. J is TRBJ2-5 and V is TRBV5-1; 9 bases fit TRBD1. The last part of the DNA fits TRBJ2-7 better; the J call may be wrong. The CDR3 is made up of 14 amino acids. Per germline, CDR1 SGHRS and CDR2 YFSETQ.

The sample holds a few counts of this clone. The V and J genes are TRBV2 and TRBJ2-3; perhaps TRBD2 as D (6 bases). The germline V and J ends were trimmed by 4 bases and 1 base, with 9 bases remaining between them. Per germline, CDR1 SNHLY and CDR2 FYNNEI. The CDR3 is 14 amino acids. The CDR3, as DNA: TGTGCCAGCAGTGCTGGGGAGGGCACAGATACGCAGTATTTT. Encoded protein: CASSAGEGTDTQYF.

This chain links TRBV11-3 with TRBJ1-3; the D gene is possibly TRBD1 (6 bases). Trimming stripped 5 bases from V and 3 bases from J, with 14 bases between. The germline V gene encodes CDR1 SGHNT and CDR2 YENEEA. This CDR3 comprises 15 residues. CDR3 loop: CASSRGGADGNTIYF. CDR3 coding DNA: TGTGCCAGCAGCCGTGGGGGCGCGGATGGAAACACCATATATTTT.

This clone was seen only once. The chain is built from TRBV15 and TRBJ2-5, with 7 bases aligning to TRBD1. The last part of the DNA fits TRBJ2-7 better; the J call may be wrong. Germline V gene data show CDR1 as LNHNV and CDR2 as YYDKDF (reference sequence). This CDR3 contains 15 residues. The CDR3 protein is CATSQESTGNYEQYF. The CDR3 DNA follows: TGTGCCACCAGCCAAGAATCGACAGGGAACTACGAGCAGTACTTC.

This sequence joins TRBV10-2 and TRBJ2-7; perhaps TRBD1 as D (5 bases). V lost 3 bases and J lost 0, with 12 bases in between. In germline, CDR1 is WSHSY, CDR2 SAAADI. The length of the CDR3 is 15 residues. The CDR3 sequence: CASSDRQGSSYEQYF. The CDR3 DNA reads TGCGCCAGCAGTGATCGGCAGGGAAGCTCCTACGAGCAGTACTTC.

The chain is built from TRBV10-3 and TRBJ2-2; the D gene is possibly TRBD2 (5 bases). The CDR3 has 14 amino acids. The germline V gene encodes CDR1 ENHRY and CDR2 SYGVKD. The V end was cut by 6 bases, the J end by 1 base, with 9 bases between. The chain's CDR3 is CAIRPGENTGELFF. As DNA, the CDR3 is TGTGCCATCAGACCCGGGGAGAACACCGGGGAGCTGTTTTTT.

The V call is TRBV15, the J call TRBJ2-5; TRBD2 is a possible D gene (6 bases). This CDR3 has 13 residues. Trimming took off 4 bases at V and 7 bases at J, with 13 bases between the two ends. CDR1 is LNHNV, CDR2 YYDKDF, per germline (reference sequence). CDR3 DNA: TGTGCCACCAGCACCGGAGGGGCTGGGACCCAGTACTTC. Translating it yields CATSTGGAGTQYF.

J is TRBJ2-1 and V is TRBV7-8, with a weak D call TRBD2 (6 bases). The CDR3 is 16 amino acids. V was trimmed by 5 bases and J by 5 bases, leaving 19 bases between them. Per germline, CDR1 SGHVS and CDR2 FQNEAQ. CDR3 protein: CASSGFGDFLHNEQFF. The CDR3 bases are TGTGCCAGCAGCGGATTTGGGGACTTCCTTCACAATGAGCAGTTCTTC.

The count of this clone is one. The chain links TRBV9 to TRBJ1-1; D gene unclear. CDR3 size: 14 residues. Trimming removed 0 bases from V and 6 bases from J, with 12 bases in between. Per germline, CDR1 SGDLS and CDR2 YYNGEE. CDR3 amino acids: CASSVATQAAEAFF. DNA for the CDR3: TGTGCCAGCAGCGTAGCTACCCAGGCAGCTGAAGCTTTCTTT.

The chain carries TRBV6-1 and TRBJ2-5; TRBD2 matches at 15 bases. This CDR3 is 15 amino acids long. V dropped 8 bases and J dropped 4; count of bases not matched to a gene: 5. From germline, CDR1 is MNHNS and CDR2 SASEGT. CDR3 DNA: TGTGCCAGCCGGACTAGCGGGGGGGACGGAGAGACCCAGTACTTC. It yields the protein CASRTSGGDGETQYF.

The V gene is TRBV28, the J gene TRBJ2-7; no reliable D call. The V gene lost 4 bases and the J gene lost 3 bases, with 16 bases spanning the gap. Per the germline V gene, CDR1 is MDHEN and CDR2 is SYDVKM. This CDR3 has 15 amino acids. The CDR3 nucleotides read TGTGCCAGCAGTTCTAAAATGGGCCGGTTCTACGAGCAGTACTTC. Protein sequence: CASSSKMGRFYEQYF.

This clone appeared a few times. The chain has TRBV7-2 and TRBJ2-1; a weak D match, TRBD2 (5 bases). Germline assignment: CDR1 SGHTA and CDR2 FQGNSA. V gave up 5 bases and J gave up 0 bases, with 11 bases separating them. This CDR3 has 15 amino acids. The chain's CDR3 is CASSQWESSYNEQFF. CDR3 DNA: TGTGCCAGCAGCCAGTGGGAGAGCTCCTACAATGAGCAGTTCTTC.

The rearrangement joins TRBV7-3 to TRBJ2-6, with a weak D call TRBD2 (6 bases). Germline values: CDR1 SGHTA, CDR2 FQGTGA. Deletions cut 7 bases from V and 1 base from J, with 14 bases between. This CDR3 has 16 amino acids. CDR3 coding DNA: TGTGCCAGCAAAAAAGCCGGGGGTTCTGGGGCCAACGTCCTGACTTTC. Its protein product is CASKKAGGSGANVLTF.

The V and J genes are TRBV19 and TRBJ2-3; perhaps TRBD1 as D (5 bases). Looked up from germline, CDR1 is LNHDA and CDR2 is SQIVND (reference sequence). The CDR3 has 15 residues. The V and J ends lost 4 bases and 0 bases respectively, with 11 bases between them. DNA of the CDR3: TGTGCCAGTAGTAAACAGGTTACTAGCACAGATACGCAGTATTTT. Its protein is CASSKQVTSTDTQYF.

V is TRBV11-3 and J is TRBJ2-1; D unresolved. Trimming shortened V by 3 bases and J by 2 bases, and 11 bases separated the two germline ends. Per the germline V gene, CDR1 is SGHNT and CDR2 is YENEEA. There are 15 residues in the CDR3. The CDR3 DNA sequence: TGTGCCAGCAGCTTTCGAAGTACTACCTACAATGAGCAGTTCTTC. It is translated as CASSFRSTTYNEQFF.

V usage is TRBV7-8 and J usage is TRBJ2-1, with TRBD2 matching 9 bases. The V segment lost 7 bases and the J segment 0 bases; nucleotides outside the gene matches: 16. Germline lookup yields CDR1 SGHVS and CDR2 FQNEAQ. The CDR3 has 19 amino acids. The CDR3: CASTMSPLAGRSSYNEQFF. CDR3 nucleotide sequence: TGTGCCAGCACCATGTCCCCGCTAGCGGGACGTAGCTCCTACAATGAGCAGTTCTTC.

The chain joins TRBV28 to TRBJ2-1; TRBD2 agrees at 7 bases. The CDR3 is made up of 16 amino acids. Germline lookup yields CDR1 MDHEN and CDR2 SYDVKM. V lost 3 bases, J lost 0 bases, and 5 bases stayed unmatched. CDR3 amino acids: CASSFTGRPSYNEQFF. The DNA for the CDR3 is TGTGCCAGCAGTTTTACCGGGAGGCCCTCCTACAATGAGCAGTTCTTC.

The CDR3 loop reads CASSTWTGSTDTQYF. For the CDR3, the DNA is TGTGCCAGCAGCACATGGACAGGATCCACAGATACGCAGTATTTT. The chain is built from TRBV7-2 and TRBJ2-3; TRBD1 aligns across 7 bases. This CDR3 spans 15 amino acids. In germline, CDR1 is SGHTA, CDR2 FQGNSA. V lost 5 bases, J lost 2 bases, and 7 bases stayed unmatched.

This chain uses TRBV5-4 with TRBJ2-5; the match to TRBD1 covers 7 bases. V dropped 1 base and J dropped 3; count of bases not matched to a gene: 0. The germline gives CDR1 SGHNT, CDR2 YYREEE (reference sequence). CDR3 length: 13 amino acids. In DNA, the CDR3 is TGTGCCAGCAGCTTGACAGGGGAAGAGACCCAGTACTTC. Translated: CASSLTGEETQYF.

J is TRBJ2-7 and V is TRBV5-1, with D hard to call. Germline V gene lookup returns CDR1 SGHRS and CDR2 YFSETQ. The CDR3 is 13 residues long. The ends were cut back, 2 bases at V and 4 bases at J, with 10 bases in the middle. The CDR3 is CASSLRSTYEQYF. The CDR3 region has the DNA TGCGCCAGCAGCTTACGTTCCACTTACGAGCAGTACTTC.

V usage is TRBV6-4 and J usage is TRBJ2-3; D is unresolved. Germline V gene data show CDR1 as MRHNA and CDR2 as SNTAGT. Between the trimmed V and J ends, which lost 0 bases and 5 bases, there was a span of 6 bases. CDR3 length: 13 residues. CDR3 sequence: CASSDSERDTQYF. Here the CDR3 DNA reads TGTGCCAGCAGTGACTCCGAGCGAGATACGCAGTATTTT.